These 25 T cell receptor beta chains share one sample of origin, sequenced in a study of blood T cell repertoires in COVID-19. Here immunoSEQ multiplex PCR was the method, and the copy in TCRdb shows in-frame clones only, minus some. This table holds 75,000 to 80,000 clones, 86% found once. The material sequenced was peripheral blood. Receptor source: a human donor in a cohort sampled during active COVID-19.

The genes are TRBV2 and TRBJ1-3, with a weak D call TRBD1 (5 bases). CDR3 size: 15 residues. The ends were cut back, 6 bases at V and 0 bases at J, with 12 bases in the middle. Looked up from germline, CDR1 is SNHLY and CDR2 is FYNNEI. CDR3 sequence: CASRAATGSGNTIYF. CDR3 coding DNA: TGTGCCAGCAGAGCCGCCACAGGCTCTGGAAACACCATATATTTT.

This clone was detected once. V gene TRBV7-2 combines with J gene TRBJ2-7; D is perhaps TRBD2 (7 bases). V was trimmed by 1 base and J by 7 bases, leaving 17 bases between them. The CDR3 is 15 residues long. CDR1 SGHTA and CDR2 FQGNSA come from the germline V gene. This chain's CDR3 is CASSLVWGGPVEQYF. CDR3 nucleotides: TGTGCCAGCAGCTTAGTTTGGGGGGGGCCGGTGGAGCAGTACTTC.

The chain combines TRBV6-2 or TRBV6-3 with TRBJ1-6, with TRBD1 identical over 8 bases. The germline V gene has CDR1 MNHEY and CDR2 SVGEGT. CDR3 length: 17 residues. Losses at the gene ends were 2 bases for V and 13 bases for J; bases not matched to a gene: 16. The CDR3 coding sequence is TGTGCCAGCAGTTACGCCTGGACAGGGCGTGAGGGCCGGCCCCTCCACTTT. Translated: CASSYAWTGREGRPLHF.

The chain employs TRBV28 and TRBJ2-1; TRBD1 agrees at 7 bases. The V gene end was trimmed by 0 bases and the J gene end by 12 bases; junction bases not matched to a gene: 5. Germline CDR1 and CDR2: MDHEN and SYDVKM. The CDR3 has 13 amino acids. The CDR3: CASSLWTGNGQFF. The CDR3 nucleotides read TGTGCCAGCAGTTTATGGACAGGGAACGGGCAGTTCTTC.

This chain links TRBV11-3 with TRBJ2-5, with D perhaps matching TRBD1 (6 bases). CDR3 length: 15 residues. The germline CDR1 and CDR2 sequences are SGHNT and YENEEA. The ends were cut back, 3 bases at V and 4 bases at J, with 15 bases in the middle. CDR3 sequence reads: CASSFPGAGRETQYF. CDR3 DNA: TGTGCCAGCAGCTTTCCAGGGGCAGGACGAGAGACCCAGTACTTC.

The chain's CDR3 is CASSTGQNYEQYF. The CDR3 DNA reads as TGTGCCAGCAGCACCGGACAGAACTACGAGCAGTACTTC. The gene calls are TRBV7-8 and TRBJ2-7; maybe TRBD1 (6 bases). There are 13 residues in the CDR3. V was shortened by 5 bases and J by 3 bases, with 11 bases between the two germline ends. The V gene's germline CDR1 is SGHVS and CDR2 FQNEAQ.

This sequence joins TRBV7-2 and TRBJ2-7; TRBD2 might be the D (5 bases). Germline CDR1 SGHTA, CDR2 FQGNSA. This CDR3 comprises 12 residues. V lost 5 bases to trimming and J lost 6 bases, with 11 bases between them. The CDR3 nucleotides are TGTGCCAGCAGCGGGAGTGTGGTCGAGCAGTACTTC. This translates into CASSGSVVEQYF.

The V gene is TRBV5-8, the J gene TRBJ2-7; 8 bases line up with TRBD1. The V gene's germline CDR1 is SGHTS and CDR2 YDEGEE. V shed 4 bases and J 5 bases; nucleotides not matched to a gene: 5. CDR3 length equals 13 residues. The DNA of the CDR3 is TGTGCCAGCAGCGTGACAGGGGCCAACGAGCAGTACTTC. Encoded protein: CASSVTGANEQYF.

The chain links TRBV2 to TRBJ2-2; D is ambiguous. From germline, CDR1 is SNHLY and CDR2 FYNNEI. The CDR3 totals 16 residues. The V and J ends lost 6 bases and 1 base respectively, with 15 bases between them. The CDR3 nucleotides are TGTGCCAGCAGGAAGTATGGCAGCGAGAACACCGGGGAGCTGTTTTTT. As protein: CASRKYGSENTGELFF.

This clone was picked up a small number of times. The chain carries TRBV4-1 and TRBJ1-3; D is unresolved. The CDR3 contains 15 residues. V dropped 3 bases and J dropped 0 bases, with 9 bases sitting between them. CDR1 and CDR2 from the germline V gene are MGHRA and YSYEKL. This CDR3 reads CASSQGRLSGNTIYF. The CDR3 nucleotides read TGCGCCAGCAGCCAGGGCAGGCTCTCTGGAAACACCATATATTTT.

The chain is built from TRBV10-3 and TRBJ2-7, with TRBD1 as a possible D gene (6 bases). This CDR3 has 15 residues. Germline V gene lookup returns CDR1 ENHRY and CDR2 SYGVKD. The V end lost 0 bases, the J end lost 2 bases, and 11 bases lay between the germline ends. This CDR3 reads CAISESTRQAYEQYF. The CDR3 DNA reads TGTGCCATCAGTGAGTCGACTCGACAGGCCTACGAGCAGTACTTC.

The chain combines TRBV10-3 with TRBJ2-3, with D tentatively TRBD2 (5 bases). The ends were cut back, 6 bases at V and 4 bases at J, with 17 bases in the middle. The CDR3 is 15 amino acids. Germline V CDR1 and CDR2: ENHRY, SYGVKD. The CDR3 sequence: CAIRPGSGGADTQYF. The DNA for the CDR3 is TGTGCCATCAGGCCGGGATCAGGTGGGGCAGATACGCAGTATTTT.

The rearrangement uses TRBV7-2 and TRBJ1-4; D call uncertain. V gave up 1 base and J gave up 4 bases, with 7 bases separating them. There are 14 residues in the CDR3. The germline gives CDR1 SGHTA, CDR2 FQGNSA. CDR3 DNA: TGTGCCAGCAGCTTAGTAGGGAGTAATGAAAAACTGTTTTTT. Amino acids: CASSLVGSNEKLFF.

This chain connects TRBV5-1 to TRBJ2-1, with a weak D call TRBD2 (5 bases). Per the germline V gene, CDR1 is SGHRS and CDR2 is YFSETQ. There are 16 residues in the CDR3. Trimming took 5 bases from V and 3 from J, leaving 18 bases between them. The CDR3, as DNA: TGCGCCAGCAGTCCCTCCTTCGCGGAGGACTACAATGAGCAGTTCTTC. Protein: CASSPSFAEDYNEQFF.

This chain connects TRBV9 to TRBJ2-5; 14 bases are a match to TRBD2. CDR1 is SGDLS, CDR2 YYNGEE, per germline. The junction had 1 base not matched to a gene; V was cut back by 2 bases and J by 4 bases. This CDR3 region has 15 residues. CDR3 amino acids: CASSVGLAGVETQYF. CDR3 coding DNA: TGTGCCAGCAGCGTGGGACTAGCGGGAGTAGAGACCCAGTACTTC.

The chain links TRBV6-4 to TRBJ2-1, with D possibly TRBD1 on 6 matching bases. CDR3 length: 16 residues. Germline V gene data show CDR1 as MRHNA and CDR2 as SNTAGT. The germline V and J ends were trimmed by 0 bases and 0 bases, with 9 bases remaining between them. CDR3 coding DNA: TGTGCCAGCAGTGACTCTCCCAGGGGCTCCTACAATGAGCAGTTCTTC. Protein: CASSDSPRGSYNEQFF.

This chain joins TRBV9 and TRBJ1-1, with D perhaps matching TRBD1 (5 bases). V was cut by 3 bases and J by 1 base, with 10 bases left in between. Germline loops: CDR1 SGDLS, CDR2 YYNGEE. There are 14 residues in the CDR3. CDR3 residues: CASSATGQNTEAFF. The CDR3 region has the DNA TGTGCCAGCAGCGCCACTGGACAGAACACTGAAGCTTTCTTT.

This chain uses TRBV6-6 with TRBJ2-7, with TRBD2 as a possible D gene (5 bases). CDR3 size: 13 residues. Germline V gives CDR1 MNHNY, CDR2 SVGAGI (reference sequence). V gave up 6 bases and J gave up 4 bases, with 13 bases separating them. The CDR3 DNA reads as TGTGCCAGCAGCTTCCCCTCGGGGTACGAGCAGTACTTC. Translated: CASSFPSGYEQYF.

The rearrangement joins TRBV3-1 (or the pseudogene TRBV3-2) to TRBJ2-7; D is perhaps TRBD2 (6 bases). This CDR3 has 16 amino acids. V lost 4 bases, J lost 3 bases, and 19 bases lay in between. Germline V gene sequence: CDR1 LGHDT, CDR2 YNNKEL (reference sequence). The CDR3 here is CASSPRARRGGYEQYF. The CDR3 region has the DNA TGTGCCAGCAGCCCCCGGGCCCGGCGGGGCGGCTACGAGCAGTACTTC.

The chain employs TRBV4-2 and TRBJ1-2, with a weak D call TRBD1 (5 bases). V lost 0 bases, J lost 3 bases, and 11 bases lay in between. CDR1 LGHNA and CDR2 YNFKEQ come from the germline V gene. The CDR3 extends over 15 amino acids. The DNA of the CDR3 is TGTGCCAGCAGCCAAGATTCGGGGACTTACTATGGCTACACCTTC. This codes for CASSQDSGTYYGYTF.

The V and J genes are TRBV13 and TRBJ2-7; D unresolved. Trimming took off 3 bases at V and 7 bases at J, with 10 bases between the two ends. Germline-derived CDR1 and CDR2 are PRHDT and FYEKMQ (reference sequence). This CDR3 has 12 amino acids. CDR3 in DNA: TGTGCCAGCAGCTTTCGTTACGGGGAGCAGTACTTC. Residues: CASSFRYGEQYF.

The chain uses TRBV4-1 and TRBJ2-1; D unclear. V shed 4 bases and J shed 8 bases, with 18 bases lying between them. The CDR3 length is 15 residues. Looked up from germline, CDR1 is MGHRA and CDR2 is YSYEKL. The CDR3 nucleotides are TGCGCCAGCAGCCCAGGTGTAAGTGACCTATATGAGCAGTTCTTC. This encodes CASSPGVSDLYEQFF.

The CDR3 DNA reads as TGTGCCAGCAGCACCGACAGGGGTATAAATCAGCCCCAGCATTTT. As protein: CASSTDRGINQPQHF. The chain recombines TRBV3-1 (or the pseudogene TRBV3-2) with TRBJ1-5; 8 nucleotides match TRBD1. This CDR3 has 15 residues. The germline CDR1 and CDR2 sequences are LGHDT and YNNKEL (reference sequence). With V trimmed by 5 bases and J by 4 bases, 7 bases remained unmatched.

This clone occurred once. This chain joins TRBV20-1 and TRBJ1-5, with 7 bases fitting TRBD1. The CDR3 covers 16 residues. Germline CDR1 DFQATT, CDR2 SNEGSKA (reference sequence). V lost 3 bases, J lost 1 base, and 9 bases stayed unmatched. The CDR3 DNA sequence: TGCAGTGCTAGTGATTACAGGGGAGAAAGCAATCAGCCCCAGCATTTT. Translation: CSASDYRGESNQPQHF.

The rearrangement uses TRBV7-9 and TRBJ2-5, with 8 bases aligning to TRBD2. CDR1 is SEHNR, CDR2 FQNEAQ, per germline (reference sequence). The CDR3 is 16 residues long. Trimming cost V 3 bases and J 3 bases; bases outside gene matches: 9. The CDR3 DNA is TGTGCCAGCAGCTTTGGTGACGGGGGGGCAGAAGAGACCCAGTACTTC. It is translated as CASSFGDGGAEETQYF.